Listed here are 28 T cell receptor beta chains from one sample, sequenced in a study of CD8 T cells in ankylosing spondylitis. Notes on the study in general: In ankylosing spondylitis blood, a motif of fewer than 10 highly homologous TCR beta variants appeared characteristic.

Their antigens remain unidentified. TCRdb analysed the 5' RACE reads with MiXCR anew, one entry per CDR3 protein. The table lists about 390,000 distinct CDR3 sequences, about 20% of them singletons. Specimen: blood, either unsorted or a sorted T cell fraction (not recorded which). The receptors here all came from a male donor with ankylosing spondylitis.

This clonotype showed up just a few times. The chain couples TRBV20-1 to TRBJ1-6; D perhaps matches TRBD1 (6 bases). CDR1 and CDR2 (germline): DFQATT, SNEGSKA (reference sequence). This CDR3 is 15 amino acids long. Between the trimmed V and J ends, which lost 0 bases and 9 bases, there was a span of 15 bases. The CDR3 is CSARDSWGPSSPLHF. The CDR3 DNA follows: TGCAGTGCTAGAGATTCTTGGGGGCCCAGTTCACCCCTCCACTTT.

The rearrangement uses TRBV6-2 or TRBV6-3 and TRBJ2-3; a weak D match, TRBD1 (5 bases). Trimming took off 6 bases at V and 0 bases at J, with 13 bases between the two ends. Germline CDR1 MNHEY, CDR2 SVGEGT. The CDR3 sequence is 15 residues long. The CDR3 loop is CASSRQNPSTDTQYF. In DNA, the CDR3 is TGTGCCAGCAGCCGACAGAACCCTAGCACAGATACGCAGTATTTT.

In regard to this clonotype: Being one base from a much bigger clone, this may be a read error. CDR3 residues: CASSLMDQPQHF. CDR3 in DNA: TGTGCCAGCAGCTTGATGGATCAGCCCCAGCATTTT. The genes are TRBV5-6 and TRBJ1-5, with unresolved D. This CDR3 is built from 12 residues. V dropped 1 base and J dropped 5 bases, with 4 bases sitting between them. Looked up from germline, CDR1 is SGHDT and CDR2 is YYEEEE. The full variable domain, rest sourced from reference TRBV5-6 and TRBJ1-5, is DAGVTQSPTHLIKTRGQQVTLRCSPKSGHDTVSWYQQALGQGPQFIFQYYEEEERQRGNFPDRFSGHQFPNYSSELNVNALLLGDSALYLCASSLMDQPQHFGDGTRLSIL.

This clonotype was detected only a few times. Written as DNA, the CDR3 is TGTGCCAGCAGCGTAGAGCTAGCCCACTCCTACAATGAGCAGTTCTTC. As protein: CASSVELAHSYNEQFF. This sequence joins TRBV9 and TRBJ2-1, with D possibly TRBD2 on 5 matching bases. The V and J ends lost 0 bases and 0 bases respectively, with 10 bases between them. The CDR3 runs to 16 residues. Germline V lookup: CDR1 SGDLS, CDR2 YYNGEE.

The chain combines TRBV20-1 with TRBJ2-3; D might be TRBD2 (6 bases). This CDR3 has 15 amino acids. Germline values: CDR1 DFQATT, CDR2 SNEGSKA (reference sequence). V lost 3 bases and J lost 3, with 16 bases in between. The CDR3 sequence: CSARRAGRLTDTQYF. The CDR3, as DNA: TGCAGTGCTAGGAGGGCAGGGAGGTTGACAGATACGCAGTATTTT.

This chain uses TRBV7-2 with TRBJ2-1; D unresolved. From germline, CDR1 is SGHTA and CDR2 FQGNSA. Trimming took off 5 bases at V and 15 bases at J, with 14 bases between the two ends. CDR3 length: 11 residues. In DNA, the CDR3 is TGTGCCAGCAGCCCCTTCGTGGGTTTGTTCTTC. It yields the protein CASSPFVGLFF.

This clonotype was found a few times. The chain couples TRBV5-1 to TRBJ2-1, with 7 positions matching TRBD2. Germline V CDR1 and CDR2: SGHRS, YFSETQ. J lost 3 bases, V lost 1 base, and 1 base had no gene match. The CDR3 totals 14 residues. CDR3 in amino acids: CASSLPGGYNEQFF. CDR3 DNA: TGCGCCAGCAGCTTGCCGGGAGGCTACAATGAGCAGTTCTTC.

The gene calls are TRBV11-2 and TRBJ1-4; TRBD1 agrees at 8 bases. J gave up 2 bases and V 0 bases, and 8 bases lay outside the gene matches. In germline, CDR1 is SGHAT, CDR2 FQNNGV. This CDR3 comprises 18 residues. CDR3 in amino acids: CASSLDSGGVMTNEKLFF. The CDR3 nucleotides read TGTGCCAGCAGCTTAGATTCAGGGGGCGTTATGACTAATGAAAAACTGTTTTTT.

The chain is built from TRBV11-2 and TRBJ2-4; TRBD2 matches 9 bases. The CDR3 contains 16 residues. From germline, CDR1 is SGHAT and CDR2 FQNNGV. J was trimmed by 3 bases and V by 5 bases; bases with no gene match: 8. The CDR3 DNA reads TGTGCCAGCAGCCTTCTAGCGGGAAGGGTCAAAAACATTCAGTACTTC. Its protein product is CASSLLAGRVKNIQYF.

This clonotype was detected many times. The V and J genes are TRBV7-9 and TRBJ2-3; TRBD1 or TRBD2 may be the D gene (5 bases each). Looked up from germline, CDR1 is SEHNR and CDR2 is FQNEAQ (reference sequence). The CDR3 covers 13 residues. V lost 3 bases to trimming and J lost 10 bases, with 14 bases between them. The CDR3 sequence: CASSLGLRGPQYF. For the CDR3, the DNA is TGTGCCAGCAGCTTGGGATTGAGGGGTCCGCAGTATTTT.

This clonotype was found a few times. The V call is TRBV4-2, the J call TRBJ2-1; D is perhaps TRBD1 or TRBD2 (5 bases each). The CDR3 contains 15 residues. V lost 4 bases, J lost 5 bases, and 15 bases lay in between. In germline, CDR1 is LGHNA, CDR2 YNFKEQ. CDR3 DNA sequence: TGTGCCAGCAGCCCCGGGGACGAGGTCCACAATGAGCAGTTCTTC. Its protein product is CASSPGDEVHNEQFF.

This clonotype was recorded a few times. J is TRBJ1-5 and V is TRBV6-2 or TRBV6-3; D is uncertain. The CDR3 contains 13 residues. Trimming left V 6 bases short and J 6 bases short, with 12 bases between. Per germline, CDR1 MNHEY and CDR2 SVGEGT. The CDR3 DNA sequence: TGTGCCAGCAGCAACACTTCCCCTCAGCCCCAGCATTTT. Translated, it gives CASSNTSPQPQHF.

The sample holds a few counts of this clonotype. The chain has TRBV20-1 and TRBJ2-7; 12 nucleotides agree with TRBD2. Germline assignment: CDR1 DFQATT and CDR2 SNEGSKA (reference sequence). Trimming took 6 bases from V and 3 from J; bases not matched to a gene: 9. This CDR3 region has 15 residues. Written as DNA, the CDR3 is TGCAGTGCAAAGGCCCCTAGCGGGAGGGACTACGAGCAGTACTTC. Translation gives CSAKAPSGRDYEQYF.

This clonotype was counted between two and nine times. The chain links TRBV28 to TRBJ2-1; D unresolved. Germline V gene data show CDR1 as MDHEN and CDR2 as SYDVKM. With 2 bases removed from V and 10 bases from J, the gap between germline ends came to 12 bases. The CDR3 spans 13 residues. The CDR3 DNA reads as TGTGCCAGCAGTTTAGGGCAGACGGGCGAGCAGTTCTTC. Amino acid sequence: CASSLGQTGEQFF.

This chain links TRBV18 with TRBJ2-1; D uncertain. Germline V gene data show CDR1 as KGHSH and CDR2 as LQKENI. The CDR3 extends over 15 amino acids. V dropped 2 bases and J dropped 2 bases, with 10 bases sitting between them. The CDR3, as DNA: TGTGCCAGCTCACCAGTGACCGGAGCCTACAATGAGCAGTTCTTC. It specifies CASSPVTGAYNEQFF.

The chain employs TRBV7-7 and TRBJ2-1; 8 nucleotides agree with TRBD2. The CDR3 is 15 residues long. Looked up from germline, CDR1 is SSHAT and CDR2 is FNYEAQ (reference sequence). V trimming: 1 base; J trimming: 6 bases; junction bases outside the gene matches: 5. CDR3 coding DNA: TGTGCCAGCAGCTTAGGACGGGAGGGCGGCAATGAGCAGTTCTTC. Its protein is CASSLGREGGNEQFF.

The rearrangement links TRBV2 to TRBJ2-3; 12 nucleotides align to TRBD2. V gave up 6 bases and J gave up 4 bases; unmatched junction bases: 14. Germline lookup yields CDR1 SNHLY and CDR2 FYNNEI. CDR3 length equals 18 residues. CDR3 sequence (DNA): TGTGCCAGCAGGAGCTCTAGCGGGAGGGCCGGAGGTGCAGATACGCAGTATTTT. As protein: CASRSSSGRAGGADTQYF.

The rearrangement joins TRBV12-3 or TRBV12-4 to TRBJ1-2, with D possibly matching TRBD1 (6 bases). V lost 1 base, J lost 13 bases, and 13 bases lay in between. The CDR3 is made up of 12 amino acids. CDR3 region: CASSLERGPGTF. Here the CDR3 DNA reads TGTGCCAGCAGTTTAGAGCGGGGGCCGGGCACCTTC.

In this sample, this clonotype turned up a few times. The genes are TRBV20-1 and TRBJ1-6, with a tentative D call TRBD1 (5 bases). CDR3 length equals 13 residues. Germline V lookup: CDR1 DFQATT, CDR2 SNEGSKA (reference sequence). V was cut by 0 bases and J by 7 bases, with 7 bases left in between. CDR3 bases: TGCAGTGCTAGAGATTGGGGGAATTCACCCCTCCACTTT. This translates into CSARDWGNSPLHF.

V gene TRBV5-1 combines with J gene TRBJ2-5; maybe TRBD2 (5 bases). CDR1 SGHRS and CDR2 YFSETQ come from the germline V gene. This CDR3 has 15 amino acids. V was pared by 4 bases and J by 3 bases, with 16 bases between. The CDR3 region has the DNA TGCGCCAGCAGCATTCAAGGACTCGACGAAGAGACCCAGTACTTC. It codes for CASSIQGLDEETQYF.

This clonotype was counted a few times. The rearrangement uses TRBV5-1 and TRBJ2-3; tentative D call: TRBD2 (6 bases). Germline CDR1 reads SGHRS; CDR2 reads YFSETQ. The CDR3 totals 15 residues. Between the trimmed V and J ends, which lost 4 bases and 4 bases, there was a span of 16 bases. CDR3 amino acids: CASSLTAGEADTQYF. In nucleotides, the CDR3 is TGCGCCAGCAGCCTGACCGCCGGGGAGGCAGATACGCAGTATTTT.

The chain employs TRBV9 and TRBJ2-1; 7 positions agree with TRBD1. This CDR3 has 14 amino acids. CDR1 and CDR2 (germline): SGDLS, YYNGEE. V was pared by 5 bases and J by 8 bases, with 10 bases of the junction left unmatched. The CDR3 DNA sequence: TGTGCCAGCAGTTCTCCGGGACAGAGGGATGAGCAGTTCTTC. Translation: CASSSPGQRDEQFF.

The chain is built from TRBV7-9 and TRBJ1-3; no reliable D call. The CDR3 consists of 16 residues. Trimming cost V 5 bases and J 0 bases, with 14 bases left between them. The V gene's germline CDR1 is SEHNR and CDR2 FQNEAQ (reference sequence). CDR3: CASSRALGDSGNTIYF. Written as DNA, the CDR3 is TGTGCCAGCAGCAGAGCCCTCGGGGACTCTGGAAACACCATATATTTT. The complete variable domain, with remaining parts taken from reference TRBV7-9 and TRBJ1-3, reads DTGVSQNPRHKITKRGQNVTFRCDPISEHNRLYWYRQTLGQGPEFLTYFQNEAQLEKSRLLSDRFSAERPKGSFSTLEIQRTEQGDSAMYLCASSRALGDSGNTIYFGEGSWLTVV.

The chain combines TRBV9 with TRBJ1-1; 10 positions agree with TRBD1. From germline, CDR1 is SGDLS and CDR2 YYNGEE. The CDR3 is 16 residues long. The trim removed 3 bases at V and 8 bases at J, leaving 13 bases unmatched. CDR3: CASSGGQGFDNNEAFF. CDR3 DNA sequence: TGTGCCAGCAGCGGGGGACAGGGGTTCGATAACAACGAAGCTTTCTTT. Supplemented by reference TRBV9 and TRBJ1-1, the full variable domain reads DSGVTQTPKHLITATGQRVTLRCSPRSGDLSVYWYQQSLDQGLQFLIQYYNGEERAKGNILERFSAQQFPDLHSELNLSSLELGDSALYFCASSGGQGFDNNEAFFGQGTRLTVV.

The CDR3 loop reads CAISGTSVSTDTQYF. Here the CDR3 DNA reads TGTGCCATCAGTGGTACTAGCGTAAGCACAGATACGCAGTATTTT. This sequence joins TRBV10-3 and TRBJ2-3; 7 positions agree with TRBD2. J was trimmed by 0 bases and V by 4 bases; bases with no gene match: 4. CDR3 size: 15 residues. Germline CDR1 reads ENHRY; CDR2 reads SYGVKD.

This clonotype occurred many times. The chain couples TRBV7-8 to TRBJ1-2, with 7 bases lining up with TRBD1. In germline, CDR1 is SGHVS, CDR2 FQNEAQ. Trimming took 5 bases from V and 8 from J; bases not matched to a gene: 8. CDR3 length: 13 amino acids. Here the CDR3 DNA reads TGTGCCAGCAGCACAGGACAGGAGTTCGGCTACACCTTC. Protein: CASSTGQEFGYTF.

This clonotype was found a few times. The chain joins TRBV19 to TRBJ1-5; possible D gene TRBD1, 6 bases. The germline CDR1 and CDR2 sequences are LNHDA and SQIVND (reference sequence). The CDR3 consists of 14 residues. V was trimmed by 3 bases and J by 7 bases, leaving 13 bases between them. The CDR3 DNA reads as TGTGCCAGTAGTATGGAACAGGGACTGCAGCCCCAGCATTTT. Amino acid sequence: CASSMEQGLQPQHF.

This clonotype was detected a few times. This chain uses TRBV7-2 with TRBJ2-3, with D possibly being TRBD2 (6 bases). Trimming took off 1 base at V and 1 base at J, with 9 bases between the two ends. The CDR3 is 15 amino acids. Germline V lookup: CDR1 SGHTA, CDR2 FQGNSA. DNA of the CDR3: TGTGCCAGCAGCTTAGGGGGGGTTGGCACAGATACGCAGTATTTT. Translated: CASSLGGVGTDTQYF.